These 32 T cell receptor beta chains share one sample of origin, sequenced in a study of sequential checkpoint blockade in melanoma (dated by TCRdb to between 2019 and 2020). The sample's treatment or condition label is to be understood as: randomized to nivolumab then ipilimumab (arm A) or the reverse (arm B). The library was prepared using the immunoSEQ multiplex PCR assay. Drawn from immuneACCESS, this table holds only the in-frame rearrangements with V and J called that TCRdb kept. Clones are partly lost; checked studies trace under half to an unresolved V gene and leave the rest unexplained. For this sample there are approximately 11,000 clones; 78% appear just once. Around 11% of the sample comes from the top ten. Sequences were derived from CD8+ T cells sorted from blood (inferred from file names), sampled from a patient given nivolumab and ipilimumab in sequence. These receptors were collected from a human donor with melanoma.

The V gene is TRBV7-9, the J gene TRBJ1-1; 7 positions match TRBD1. With V trimmed by 3 bases and J by 1 base, 5 bases remained unmatched. This CDR3 is built from 15 residues. The germline gives CDR1 SEHNR, CDR2 FQNEAQ (reference sequence). The CDR3 sequence is CASSFRQGANTEAFF. The CDR3 bases are TGTGCCAGCAGCTTCCGACAGGGAGCGAACACTGAAGCTTTCTTT.

The chain uses TRBV13 and TRBJ2-3, with 7 bases aligning to TRBD2. This CDR3 is built from 15 residues. Trimming at V came to 1 base and at J to 5 bases, leaving 6 bases not matched to a gene. The V gene's germline CDR1 is PRHDT and CDR2 FYEKMQ (reference sequence). This CDR3 reads CASSLEAGVKDTQYF. Written as DNA, the CDR3 is TGTGCCAGCAGCTTAGAGGCGGGAGTAAAAGATACGCAGTATTTT.

This clone was observed a handful of times. V and J are TRBV5-1 and TRBJ2-7; 8 bases map to TRBD1. The CDR3 totals 15 residues. V was pared by 0 bases and J by 5 bases, with 7 bases of the junction left unmatched. CDR1 and CDR2 from the germline V gene are SGHRS and YFSETQ. DNA of the CDR3: TGCGCCAGCAGCTTGGCAGGGGGCAAAGGGGACGAGCAGTACTTC. Its translation is CASSLAGGKGDEQYF.

This chain connects TRBV19 to TRBJ2-1, with D maybe TRBD2 (5 bases). Germline lookup yields CDR1 LNHDA and CDR2 SQIVND (reference sequence). V lost 3 bases, J lost 3 bases, and 9 bases lay in between. The CDR3 covers 14 residues. DNA for the CDR3: TGTGCCAGTAGTATTAAAACTAGCTACAATGAGCAGTTCTTC. Protein product: CASSIKTSYNEQFF. The full variable domain, rest sourced from reference TRBV19 and TRBJ2-1, is DGGITQSPKYLFRKEGQNVTLSCEQNLNHDAMYWYRQDPGQGLRLIYYSQIVNDFQKGDIAEGYSVSREKKESFPLTVTSAQKNPTAFYLCASSIKTSYNEQFFGPGTRLTVL.

The chain is built from TRBV6-5 and TRBJ1-2; TRBD1 matches at 7 bases. CDR3 length: 13 amino acids. CDR1 and CDR2 (germline): MNHEY, SVGAGI. J was trimmed by 8 bases and V by 5 bases; bases with no gene match: 8. The CDR3 loop is CASSTDRDWGYTF. The CDR3 bases are TGTGCCAGCAGTACAGACAGGGATTGGGGCTACACCTTC.

V gene TRBV6-5 combines with J gene TRBJ1-2; D remains ambiguous. Germline V gives CDR1 MNHEY, CDR2 SVGAGI. This CDR3 comprises 15 residues. The V end lost 5 bases, the J end lost 8 bases, and 21 bases lay between the germline ends. In nucleotides, the CDR3 is TGTGCCAGCAGTGGCAACCAGGAGGGAGGAAGCGGCTACACCTTC. Its translation is CASSGNQEGGSGYTF.

The chain combines TRBV7-8 with TRBJ2-7; a weak D match, TRBD2 (6 bases). Germline V gene data show CDR1 as SGHVS and CDR2 as FQNEAQ. Trimming removed 4 bases at V and 12 bases at J, with 22 bases between. The length of the CDR3 is 14 residues. As DNA, the CDR3 is TGTGCCAGCAGCTCCTCCGGGACTCAGGACTCTCGGTACTTC. Translating gives CASSSSGTQDSRYF.

The V and J genes are TRBV29-1 and TRBJ2-2; the match to TRBD1 covers 7 bases. Germline-derived CDR1 and CDR2 are SQVTM and ANQGSEA. This CDR3 spans 11 amino acids. The DNA of the CDR3 is TGCAACGTACAGGGGATCGGGGAGCTGTTTTTT. It translates to CNVQGIGELFF.

This sequence joins TRBV15 and TRBJ2-1; D call uncertain. V lost 2 bases, J lost 5 bases, and 16 bases lay in between. This CDR3 is 16 amino acids long. The germline V gene encodes CDR1 LNHNV and CDR2 YYDKDF (reference sequence). The CDR3 nucleotides read TGTGCCACCAGCAGACAAACAACGCTCCTCAACAATGAGCAGTTCTTC. Amino acid sequence: CATSRQTTLLNNEQFF.

CDR3 sequence: CASSFNLLNEQFF. CDR3 bases: TGTGCCAGCAGTTTCAACTTACTCAATGAGCAGTTCTTC. This rearrangement joins TRBV28 to TRBJ2-1; no definite D call. Germline V lookup: CDR1 MDHEN, CDR2 SYDVKM. The CDR3 covers 13 residues. V lost 3 bases to trimming and J lost 6 bases, with 9 bases between them.

This clone was detected only a few times. The rearrangement links TRBV21-1 to TRBJ1-6. TRBV21-1 is a listed pseudogene. This CDR3 region has 15 residues. In DNA, the CDR3 is TGTGCCAGCAACGCTTTTCCGCGGAGCGATTCACCCCTCCACTTT. It encodes CASNAFPRSDSPLHF.

This chain uses TRBV19 with TRBJ1-2, with 7 bases fitting TRBD1. With 5 bases clipped from V and 4 bases from J, the junction kept 4 bases outside the gene matches. The length of the CDR3 is 13 residues. Germline V CDR1 and CDR2: LNHDA, SQIVND (reference sequence). DNA of the CDR3: TGTGCCAGTAGTCCCGACAGGGCCTATGGCTACACCTTC. Residues: CASSPDRAYGYTF.

The chain has TRBV6-5 and TRBJ1-1; D gene ambiguous. With 11 bases removed from V and 1 base from J, the gap between germline ends came to 8 bases. Germline CDR1 MNHEY, CDR2 SVGAGI. There are 11 residues in the CDR3. This CDR3 reads CASVGNTEAFF. The CDR3, as DNA: TGTGCCTCCGTCGGGAACACTGAAGCTTTCTTT.

This sequence joins TRBV9 and TRBJ2-1, with D tentatively TRBD2 (6 bases). This CDR3 is 16 amino acids long. Trimming took off 3 bases at V and 2 bases at J, with 15 bases between the two ends. CDR1 is SGDLS and CDR2 is YYNGEE in the germline V gene. CDR3 sequence (DNA): TGTGCCAGCAGCGCAAACCGGGACTTCCCCTACAATGAGCAGTTCTTC. Translated, it gives CASSANRDFPYNEQFF. The full variable domain, completed using reference TRBV9 and TRBJ2-1, is DSGVTQTPKHLITATGQRVTLRCSPRSGDLSVYWYQQSLDQGLQFLIQYYNGEERAKGNILERFSAQQFPDLHSELNLSSLELGDSALYFCASSANRDFPYNEQFFGPGTRLTVL.

This clone was seen more than once but under ten times. The CDR3 DNA sequence: TGTGCCAGCAGCTTAGACGGCTCCTACGAGCAGTACTTC. Translating gives CASSLDGSYEQYF. The chain joins TRBV7-9 to TRBJ2-7; no reliable D call. The CDR3 loop spans 13 amino acids. The germline CDR1 and CDR2 sequences are SEHNR and FQNEAQ (reference sequence). Trimming took 1 base from V and 0 from J, leaving 4 bases between them.

J is TRBJ2-5 and V is TRBV4-1, with 11 positions matching TRBD2. The CDR3 consists of 16 residues. Germline V CDR1 and CDR2: MGHRA, YSYEKL. Unmatched junction bases numbered 4, after V lost 4 bases and J lost 0 bases. For the CDR3, the DNA is TGCGCCAGCAGCCCCGAACTAGCGGGGGACCAAGAGACCCAGTACTTC. It yields the protein CASSPELAGDQETQYF.

This clone was detected only once. The chain couples TRBV25-1 to TRBJ2-1, with 7 bases aligning to TRBD1. The CDR3 loop spans 15 amino acids. The junction had 6 bases not matched to a gene; V was cut back by 3 bases and J by 4 bases. The germline V gene encodes CDR1 MGHDK and CDR2 SYGVNS. The CDR3 reads CASSDVGTEYNEQFF. The CDR3 bases are TGTGCCAGCAGTGACGTCGGGACAGAGTACAATGAGCAGTTCTTC.

This clone appeared a single time. The rearrangement links TRBV10-3 to TRBJ2-7; TRBD1 aligns across 11 bases. Per the germline V gene, CDR1 is ENHRY and CDR2 is SYGVKD. CDR3 length: 15 residues. Trimming took 2 bases from V and 5 from J; bases not matched to a gene: 5. In nucleotides, the CDR3 is TGTGCCATCAGTGAGCCGGGGACAGGGGGGGACGAGCAGTACTTC. Translating it yields CAISEPGTGGDEQYF.

The chain combines TRBV6-5 with TRBJ2-2, with TRBD1 identical over 9 bases. CDR1 MNHEY and CDR2 SVGAGI come from the germline V gene. The V and J ends lost 6 bases and 5 bases, in that order; junction bases with no gene match: 4. The CDR3 is made up of 14 amino acids. The CDR3 DNA reads TGTGCCAGCAGCGACAGGGGGATGACCGGGGAGCTGTTTTTT. As protein: CASSDRGMTGELFF.

The rearrangement joins TRBV28 to TRBJ1-5; 7 bases are a match to TRBD1. The junction had 6 bases not matched to a gene; V was cut back by 3 bases and J by 4 bases. Germline V gives CDR1 MDHEN, CDR2 SYDVKM. The CDR3 totals 15 residues. CDR3 DNA sequence: TGTGCCAGCAGTTTGACCCGGGACAGAAATCAGCCCCAGCATTTT. Protein: CASSLTRDRNQPQHF.

CDR3 bases: TGTGCCAGCAGTTTATCCGGGACAGGCGATGGCTACACCTTC. Its translation is CASSLSGTGDGYTF. The chain combines TRBV27 with TRBJ1-2; 8 bases align to TRBD1. Unmatched junction bases numbered 3, after V lost 0 bases and J lost 6 bases. The germline gives CDR1 MNHEY, CDR2 SMNVEV (reference sequence). This CDR3 is built from 14 residues.

This chain links TRBV6-5 with TRBJ2-1; the D is unclear. V was shortened by 2 bases and J by 6 bases, with 5 bases between the two germline ends. The CDR3 length is 12 residues. In germline, CDR1 is MNHEY, CDR2 SVGAGI. CDR3 nucleotide sequence: TGTGCCAGCAGTTACGGCCCCAATGAGCAGTTCTTC. Protein: CASSYGPNEQFF.

V usage is TRBV27 and J usage is TRBJ2-2; possible D gene TRBD1, 6 bases. The CDR3 is 17 residues long. V was clipped by 5 bases and J by 4 bases, with 20 bases between them. Germline loops: CDR1 MNHEY, CDR2 SMNVEV (reference sequence). CDR3 sequence (DNA): TGTGCCAGCAGTAACGAACCACAGGGTTTCGGCACCGGGGAGCTGTTTTTT. This sequence encodes CASSNEPQGFGTGELFF.

V is TRBV28 and J is TRBJ2-7; 7 nucleotides agree with TRBD1. The CDR3 is 14 amino acids. Trimming took 2 bases from V and 4 from J; bases not matched to a gene: 5. Germline V gene sequence: CDR1 MDHEN, CDR2 SYDVKM. The CDR3 DNA is TGTGCCAGCAGTTTAATAGGGGGCGGGTACGAGCAGTACTTC. It specifies CASSLIGGGYEQYF.

The chain carries TRBV28 and TRBJ1-2, with D possibly matching TRBD1 (5 bases). This CDR3 is built from 13 residues. Germline V gene sequence: CDR1 MDHEN, CDR2 SYDVKM. Between the trimmed V and J ends, which lost 4 bases and 5 bases, there was a span of 11 bases. The CDR3 DNA is TGTGCCAGCAGTTCCCCGACAGTATATGGCTACACCTTC. This translates into CASSSPTVYGYTF.

The table lists this clone with a few counts. The V call is TRBV19, the J call TRBJ2-5; unclear D gene. The CDR3 extends over 13 amino acids. Germline V gene lookup returns CDR1 LNHDA and CDR2 SQIVND (reference sequence). Trimming took 0 bases from V and 3 from J, leaving 5 bases between them. The CDR3 bases are TGTGCCAGTAGTATAGATCCGGAAGAGACCCAGTACTTC. Translation gives CASSIDPEETQYF.

The V and J genes are TRBV7-8 and TRBJ2-3; 8 bases map to TRBD2. The junction had 16 bases not matched to a gene; V was cut back by 6 bases and J by 2 bases. Per germline, CDR1 SGHVS and CDR2 FQNEAQ. CDR3 length: 18 amino acids. CDR3 bases: TGTGCCAGCAGGTGGGCGGGAGGCCGGTCACCACCCACAGATACGCAGTATTTT. Translating gives CASRWAGGRSPPTDTQYF. Full variable domain (outside the CDR3, taken from reference TRBV7-8 and TRBJ2-3): GAGVSQSPRYKVAKRGQDVALRCDPISGHVSLFWYQQALGQGPEFLTYFQNEAQLDKSGLPSDRFFAERPEGSVSTLKIQRTQQEDSAVYLCASRWAGGRSPPTDTQYFGPGTRLTVL.

The chain recombines TRBV5-1 with TRBJ1-6, with 11 bases matching TRBD1. This CDR3 has 15 amino acids. Trimming cost V 5 bases and J 10 bases; bases outside gene matches: 8. The germline V gene encodes CDR1 SGHRS and CDR2 YFSETQ. Here the CDR3 reads CASSSGTGGHSPLHF. The DNA for the CDR3 is TGCGCCAGCAGTTCCGGGACAGGGGGACACTCACCCCTCCACTTT. The whole variable domain, remainder taken from reference TRBV5-1 and TRBJ1-6, is KAGVTQTPRYLIKTRGQQVTLSCSPISGHRSVSWYQQTPGQGLQFLFEYFSETQRNKGNFPGRFSGRQFSNSRSEMNVSTLELGDSALYLCASSSGTGGHSPLHFGNGTRLTVT.

The genes are TRBV11-2 and TRBJ2-7; TRBD1 agrees at 11 bases. V shed 5 bases and J 6 bases; nucleotides not matched to a gene: 3. The CDR3 totals 13 residues. Looked up from germline, CDR1 is SGHAT and CDR2 is FQNNGV. CDR3 sequence: CASSTGTGGEQYF. The CDR3 DNA reads TGTGCCAGCAGCACCGGGACAGGGGGCGAGCAGTACTTC.

The chain employs TRBV19 and TRBJ1-4; D uncertain. This CDR3 spans 13 amino acids. V lost 3 bases and J 5 bases, leaving 7 bases between the germline ends. Germline V gives CDR1 LNHDA, CDR2 SQIVND (reference sequence). The CDR3 DNA is TGTGCCAGTAGTATGAGAGAAAATGAAAAACTGTTTTTT. Amino acids: CASSMRENEKLFF.

J is TRBJ2-7 and V is TRBV6-5; 9 bases are a match to TRBD1. The CDR3 runs 13 residues. The germline V gene encodes CDR1 MNHEY and CDR2 SVGAGI. V lost 0 bases, J lost 6 bases, and 0 bases stayed unmatched. DNA for the CDR3: TGTGCCAGCAGTTACTCGGACAGGGGCGAGCAGTACTTC. Encoded protein: CASSYSDRGEQYF.

This clone was picked up a small number of times. The chain is built from TRBV6-4 and TRBJ1-6; 9 bases are shared with TRBD1. V dropped 2 bases and J dropped 9; count of bases not matched to a gene: 5. Germline CDR1 and CDR2: MRHNA and SNTAGT. The length of the CDR3 is 15 residues. DNA for the CDR3: TGTGCCAGCAGTGACGGGGGACAGGGTGGTTCACCCCTCCACTTT. This codes for CASSDGGQGGSPLHF.